One sample yielded the 26 T cell receptor beta chains listed below, sequenced in a study of CD8 T cells in ankylosing spondylitis. Study-level points and caveats: What appeared characteristic of ankylosing spondylitis blood was a TCR beta motif of under 10 highly homologous variants.

TCRdb re-called the 5' RACE reads through MiXCR, storing one row per CDR3 protein. The sample contains around 770,000 distinct CDR3 sequences, 12% of which appear only once. No antigen has been identified for these receptors. The sequenced sample was blood, either unsorted or a sorted T cell fraction (not recorded which). These receptors originate from a male donor with ankylosing spondylitis.

The chain couples TRBV7-2 to TRBJ2-3; D possibly uses TRBD1 or TRBD2 (5 bases each). The V end was cut by 11 bases, the J end by 1 base, with 13 bases between. The germline V gene has CDR1 SGHTA and CDR2 FQGNSA. The CDR3 has 13 residues. CDR3 sequence (DNA): TGTGCCGTTAGAAGAGGGGGCACAGATACGCAGTATTTT. Protein sequence: CAVRRGGTDTQYF.

This clonotype was detected a few times. The genes are TRBV4-3 and TRBJ1-2; no reliable D call. Germline CDR1 LGHNA, CDR2 YSLEER. V shed 1 base and J shed 2 bases, with 8 bases lying between them. This CDR3 is built from 14 residues. For the CDR3, the DNA is TGCGCCAGCAGCCAAGCCGGGATAAACTATGGCTACACCTTC. Encoded protein: CASSQAGINYGYTF.

The chain links TRBV5-1 to TRBJ2-2; tentative D call: TRBD1 (7 bases). Germline CDR1 SGHRS, CDR2 YFSETQ. CDR3 length: 14 residues. The V end lost 4 bases, the J end lost 7 bases, and 14 bases lay between the germline ends. CDR3 in DNA: TGCGCCAGCAGCGGCGGGACAGCGGGCGGGGAGCTGTTTTTT. It translates to CASSGGTAGGELFF.

The chain has TRBV4-3 and TRBJ1-1, with D possibly matching TRBD1 (5 bases). This CDR3 region has 15 residues. CDR1 LGHNA and CDR2 YSLEER come from the germline V gene. V gave up 1 base and J gave up 1 base, with 10 bases separating them. The CDR3 DNA reads as TGCGCCAGCAGCCAAGCCGGGGGAGAGAACACTGAAGCTTTCTTT. Translation: CASSQAGGENTEAFF.

This CDR3 is CATSKGTGARTGELFF. In nucleotides, the CDR3 is TGTGCCACCAGCAAAGGGACAGGGGCCCGCACCGGGGAGCTGTTTTTT. The V and J genes are TRBV15 and TRBJ2-2, with 10 bases identical to TRBD1. CDR1 is LNHNV and CDR2 is YYDKDF in the germline V gene (reference sequence). The CDR3 has 16 residues. V lost 4 bases, J lost 4 bases, and 6 bases stayed unmatched.

V gene TRBV29-1 combines with J gene TRBJ2-5, with D perhaps TRBD1 or TRBD2 (6 bases each). This CDR3 region has 15 residues. Trimming shortened V by 8 bases and J by 5 bases, and 24 bases separated the two germline ends. Germline CDR1 reads SQVTM; CDR2 reads ANQGSEA. CDR3 in amino acids: CSTRRGDTRGETQYF. As DNA, the CDR3 is TGCAGCACGCGTCGCGGGGACACGAGGGGGGAGACCCAGTACTTC.

This clonotype was picked up a small number of times. The gene calls are TRBV13 and TRBJ1-4, with D perhaps matching TRBD1 (5 bases). The CDR3 is made up of 15 amino acids. CDR1 PRHDT and CDR2 FYEKMQ come from the germline V gene (reference sequence). Trimming took 5 bases from V and 0 from J, leaving 10 bases between them. The CDR3, as DNA: TGTGCCAGCAGCGGGGGGTACGCAACTAATGAAAAACTGTTTTTT. Translation: CASSGGYATNEKLFF.

The V and J genes are TRBV7-9 and TRBJ1-1; the match to TRBD1 covers 7 bases. The J segment lost 0 bases and the V segment lost 7 bases, leaving 14 bases of the junction unmatched. Per germline, CDR1 SEHNR and CDR2 FQNEAQ (reference sequence). The CDR3 extends over 17 amino acids. CDR3: CASTIVMNRGLNTEAFF. CDR3 DNA sequence: TGTGCCAGCACCATCGTTATGAACAGGGGATTGAACACTGAAGCTTTCTTT.

This clonotype was counted ten times or more. The DNA of the CDR3 is TGTGCCAGCAGCTTATACCCCCCGGGCCCCTACGAGCAGTACTTC. Encoded protein: CASSLYPPGPYEQYF. The gene calls are TRBV7-9 and TRBJ2-7; D uncertain. Looked up from germline, CDR1 is SEHNR and CDR2 is FQNEAQ (reference sequence). CDR3 length equals 15 residues. Trimming took 2 bases from V and 2 from J, leaving 13 bases between them. Complete variable domain (other parts from reference TRBV7-9 and TRBJ2-7): DTGVSQNPRHKITKRGQNVTFRCDPISEHNRLYWYRQTLGQGPEFLTYFQNEAQLEKSRLLSDRFSAERPKGSFSTLEIQRTEQGDSAMYLCASSLYPPGPYEQYFGPGTRLTVT.

This clonotype was detected only once. The rearrangement links TRBV7-9 to TRBJ1-1, with 10 bases matching TRBD1. V dropped 5 bases and J dropped 3; count of bases not matched to a gene: 6. Germline values: CDR1 SEHNR, CDR2 FQNEAQ (reference sequence). The CDR3 totals 15 residues. For the CDR3, the DNA is TGTGCCAGCAGCCCGGGGGACAGGGGCTACACTGAAGCTTTCTTT. Its protein is CASSPGDRGYTEAFF.

This clonotype was seen a few times. The junction shows a germline mismatch at one end, possibly a read error. The rearrangement joins TRBV6-5 to TRBJ1-3; 8 bases agree with TRBD1. The V gene's germline CDR1 is MNHEY and CDR2 SVGAGI. This CDR3 has 16 amino acids. CDR3 sequence reads: CASSRDRLSSRNTIYF. The CDR3 nucleotides read TGTGCCAGCAGCCGGGACAGGCTCTCCTCTAGAAACACCATATATTTT.

The V and J genes are TRBV20-1 and TRBJ1-6; no clear D gene. The germline V gene encodes CDR1 DFQATT and CDR2 SNEGSKA (reference sequence). V was trimmed by 3 bases and J by 9 bases, leaving 15 bases between them. This CDR3 region has 14 residues. The CDR3, as DNA: TGCAGTGCTAGCCGCCCGTCAGGCTTTTCACCCCTCCACTTT. It is translated as CSASRPSGFSPLHF.

This sequence joins TRBV20-1 and TRBJ1-1; possible D gene TRBD1, 5 bases. CDR1 and CDR2 (germline): DFQATT, SNEGSKA (reference sequence). Trimming cost V 3 bases and J 3 bases, with 14 bases left between them. CDR3 size: 14 residues. CDR3 bases: TGCAGTGCTAGTGAGGAGGGGCCGGACACTGAAGCTTTCTTT. Translated, it gives CSASEEGPDTEAFF.

Regarding this clonotype: Sequence at one end of the junction differs from germline and may be a read error. The V call is TRBV5-1, the J call TRBJ2-7; unclear D gene. Germline-derived CDR1 and CDR2 are SGHRS and YFSETQ. The CDR3 contains 13 residues. The CDR3 sequence is CASSSLVAGFKHF. The CDR3 DNA reads as TGCGCCAGCAGCTCTCTCGTGGCAGGATTCAAGCACTTC.

The rearrangement links TRBV20-1 to TRBJ1-4, with 7 bases matching TRBD1. Germline V gene data show CDR1 as DFQATT and CDR2 as SNEGSKA (reference sequence). The CDR3 contains 14 residues. V dropped 3 bases and J dropped 4; count of bases not matched to a gene: 5. DNA of the CDR3: TGCAGTGCTAGGGGCGGGACAGTTAATGAAAAACTGTTTTTT. Translating it yields CSARGGTVNEKLFF.

Concerning this clonotype: Germline and junction disagree at one end, which may indicate a read error. V is TRBV7-9 and J is TRBJ1-5; 7 bases line up with TRBD1. The CDR3 runs to 17 residues. Germline V gene sequence: CDR1 SEHNR, CDR2 FQNEAQ (reference sequence). As DNA, the CDR3 is TGTGCCAGCAGCTTAGTTGGGCTGACAGGGAACAATGAGCCCCAGCATTTT. This gives the protein CASSLVGLTGNNEPQHF.

This clonotype was detected ten times or more. The chain combines TRBV10-3 with TRBJ2-5; weak D call: TRBD1 (6 bases). The V end lost 5 bases, the J end lost 4 bases, and 11 bases lay between the germline ends. Germline V lookup: CDR1 ENHRY, CDR2 SYGVKD. The CDR3 totals 13 residues. CDR3 sequence reads: CAISTGFGETQYF. The CDR3 DNA follows: TGTGCCATCAGTACAGGGTTTGGAGAGACCCAGTACTTC.

V gene TRBV29-1 combines with J gene TRBJ1-1, with D maybe TRBD1 (6 bases). This CDR3 contains 16 residues. V dropped 5 bases and J dropped 0 bases, with 19 bases sitting between them. Germline V gene sequence: CDR1 SQVTM, CDR2 ANQGSEA. The CDR3, as DNA: TGCAGCGTTAAAGCCTCACAAACAGGGCTGAACACTGAAGCTTTCTTT. This encodes CSVKASQTGLNTEAFF.

This clonotype was found many times. The J gene is TRBJ1-4, the V gene TRBV20-1, with 7 positions matching TRBD1. This CDR3 is 14 amino acids long. The V gene end was trimmed by 4 bases and the J gene end by 2 bases; junction bases not matched to a gene: 4. Germline CDR1 is DFQATT and CDR2 is SNEGSKA (reference sequence). The CDR3 loop is CSAKTGQTNEKLFF. In DNA, the CDR3 is TGCAGTGCTAAGACGGGACAGACTAATGAAAAACTGTTTTTT.

The gene calls are TRBV30 and TRBJ1-6; D is unclear. In germline, CDR1 is GTSNPN, CDR2 SVGIG (reference sequence). The germline V and J ends were trimmed by 0 bases and 9 bases, with 12 bases remaining between them. This CDR3 has 14 residues. The CDR3 region is CAWSVNGRGSPLHF. CDR3 coding DNA: TGTGCCTGGAGTGTAAATGGGCGAGGTTCACCCCTCCACTTT.

V usage is TRBV4-3 and J usage is TRBJ2-3, with D possibly being TRBD1 (6 bases). The germline gives CDR1 LGHNA, CDR2 YSLEER. CDR3 length equals 16 residues. The V end was cut by 1 base, the J end by 1 base, with 12 bases between. The CDR3 spells CASSQVQGWGTDTQYF. As DNA, the CDR3 is TGCGCCAGCAGCCAAGTACAGGGATGGGGCACAGATACGCAGTATTTT.

This clonotype was seen many times. The J gene is TRBJ1-1, the V gene TRBV3-1; D remains unclear. This CDR3 has 12 residues. Between the trimmed V and J ends, which lost 3 bases and 1 base, there was a span of 3 bases. Germline V lookup: CDR1 LGHDT, CDR2 YNNKEL (reference sequence). CDR3 nucleotides: TGTGCCAGCAGCCAGGGGAACACTGAAGCTTTCTTT. Translated: CASSQGNTEAFF.

This clonotype was seen more than once but under ten times. The chain carries TRBV4-2 and TRBJ2-1; TRBD2 matches 14 bases. Germline CDR1 and CDR2: LGHNA and YNFKEQ. J was trimmed by 0 bases and V by 1 base; bases with no gene match: 8. CDR3 length: 20 amino acids. The CDR3 DNA reads TGTGCCAGCAGCCAAGGGGTAGGACTAGCGGGGGGCAGCTCCTACAATGAGCAGTTCTTC. Translated, it gives CASSQGVGLAGGSSYNEQFF.

This clonotype was found many times. The rearrangement joins TRBV18 to TRBJ2-7; 8 bases are a match to TRBD1. Germline V gene lookup returns CDR1 KGHSH and CDR2 LQKENI. The CDR3 runs 14 residues. The V gene end was trimmed by 2 bases and the J gene end by 2 bases; junction bases not matched to a gene: 2. The CDR3 DNA follows: TGTGCCAGCTCACCAAGACAGGGGCCCTACGAGCAGTACTTC. Translated, it gives CASSPRQGPYEQYF.

The CDR3 spells CASSQAYDTRSSTDTQYF. CDR3 coding DNA: TGCGCCAGCAGCCAAGCATACGACACCCGATCAAGCACAGATACGCAGTATTTT. V and J are TRBV4-1 and TRBJ2-3; D unclear. The CDR3 is 18 residues long. V lost 1 base and J 0 bases, leaving 17 bases between the germline ends. Germline V lookup: CDR1 MGHRA, CDR2 YSYEKL.

This clonotype was seen many times. The CDR3 nucleotides are TGCGCCAGCAGCTTGGAAACAGGGGCGAACACTGAAGCTTTCTTT. Translation gives CASSLETGANTEAFF. This chain joins TRBV5-1 and TRBJ1-1, with 7 bases fitting TRBD1. Germline values: CDR1 SGHRS, CDR2 YFSETQ. This CDR3 has 15 amino acids. The V segment lost 0 bases and the J segment 1 base; nucleotides outside the gene matches: 3.